This entry describes one T cell receptor beta chain. Authors' analysis steps: By means of reference gene primer amplification, nucleated cell counts were estimated. Produced via immunoSEQ multiplex PCR; TCRdb's table is partial and in-frame only. The V and J calls and the clone size are those of that table, but D and trimming were determined from the DNA. The table shows around 130,000 clones, with about 80% occurring only once. The data are from a study of blood T cell repertoires in COVID-19. Germline values: CDR1 SGHVS, CDR2 FNYEAQ. The length of the CDR3 is 17 residues. V was trimmed by 2 bases and J by 3 bases, leaving 20 bases between them.

What was sequenced was peripheral blood. The clonotype originates from a man in his fifties or sixties with active or convalescent COVID-19. The rearrangement links TRBV7-6 to TRBJ2-7; TRBD1 is a possible D gene (5 bases). The CDR3: CASSLWYGQGAGYEQYF. The CDR3 DNA reads as TGTGCCAGCAGCTTATGGTACGGCCAGGGCGCAGGCTACGAGCAGTACTTC.